This is a list of T cell receptor beta chains from one sample in a study of blood T cell repertoires in COVID-19. Sequenced by immunoSEQ multiplex PCR; TCRdb stores in-frame clones only, minus some. The sample holds 250,000 to 350,000 clones; approximately 91% are singletons and the top ten take around 2.2%. Sequencing input: peripheral blood. These receptors all come from a woman in her 30s with COVID-19, enrolled during active disease. The CDR3 runs from the conserved cysteine through the conserved F or W. A D gene is named only where the DNA matches it firmly. The size field is filled for only some rows; it gives once, few, many or a size class.

v_call: TRBV11-2; j_call: TRBJ1-4; clone_size: NA; d_call: TRBD1; cdr3_nt: TGTGCCAGCACCGCAGGGGGTAATGAAAAACTGTTTTTT; cdr3_aa: CASTAGGNEKLFF
v_call: TRBV3-1/TRBV3-2; j_call: TRBJ1-6; clone_size: NA; d_call: TRBD1; cdr3_nt: TGTGCCAGCAGCCAGGCCGGGACAGCCGACATTTCACCCCTCCACTTT; cdr3_aa: CASSQAGTADISPLHF
v_call: TRBV19; j_call: TRBJ1-1; clone_size: NA; d_call: TRBD1; cdr3_nt: TGTGCCAGTAGTAGCCGGGACAGGGGAATATCGAACACTGAAGCTTTCTTT; cdr3_aa: CASSSRDRGISNTEAFF
v_call: TRBV27; j_call: TRBJ2-7; clone_size: NA; d_call: TRBD1; cdr3_nt: TGTGCCAGCAGTTTCCTGGGACAGGGGGCTTACGAGCAGTACTTC; cdr3_aa: CASSFLGQGAYEQYF
v_call: TRBV7-2; j_call: TRBJ1-1; clone_size: NA; d_call: NA; cdr3_nt: TGTGCCAGCAGCTTAGTTGTGTCGGGGAACACTGAAGCTTTCTTT; cdr3_aa: CASSLVVSGNTEAFF
v_call: TRBV5-6; j_call: TRBJ1-4; clone_size: NA; d_call: NA; cdr3_nt: TGTGCCAGCAGCTTGGATAGTTTCAGGGGCATGGAAAAACTGTTTTTT; cdr3_aa: CASSLDSFRGMEKLFF
v_call: TRBV7-8; j_call: TRBJ2-3; clone_size: few; d_call: NA; cdr3_nt: TGTGCCAGCAGACCAGACAAAAGCACAGATACGCAGTATTTT; cdr3_aa: CASRPDKSTDTQYF
v_call: TRBV2; j_call: TRBJ1-5; clone_size: NA; d_call: NA; cdr3_nt: TGTGCCAGCAGTGGTCCAAATTTCAATCAGCCCCAGCATTTT; cdr3_aa: CASSGPNFNQPQHF
v_call: TRBV11-1; j_call: TRBJ2-2; clone_size: NA; d_call: TRBD1; cdr3_nt: TGTGCCAGCAGCCAGGACAGGGTAAAGGCCGGGGAGCTGTTTTTT; cdr3_aa: CASSQDRVKAGELFF
v_call: TRBV5-6; j_call: TRBJ2-5; clone_size: NA; d_call: TRBD2; cdr3_nt: TGTGCCAGCAGCTACACGGGACTAGTGAGGGAGACCCAGTACTTC; cdr3_aa: CASSYTGLVRETQYF
v_call: TRBV3-1/TRBV3-2; j_call: TRBJ1-1; clone_size: NA; d_call: NA; cdr3_nt: TGTGCCAGCAGCCAAGCCAGGGGAAAGGGCGCTTTCTTT; cdr3_aa: CASSQARGKGAFF
v_call: TRBV5-1; j_call: TRBJ2-5; clone_size: NA; d_call: NA; cdr3_nt: TGCGCCAGCAGCAAGGACAGCCAAGAGACCCAGTACTTC; cdr3_aa: CASSKDSQETQYF
v_call: TRBV19; j_call: TRBJ2-2; clone_size: once; d_call: NA; cdr3_nt: TGTGCCAGTAGTGCCCGGACTATAAACACCGGGGAGCTGTTTTTT; cdr3_aa: CASSARTINTGELFF
v_call: TRBV30; j_call: TRBJ1-3; clone_size: NA; d_call: NA; cdr3_nt: TGTGCCTGGGACAGTAACGGAAACACCATATATTTT; cdr3_aa: CAWDSNGNTIYF
v_call: TRBV5-5; j_call: TRBJ2-6; clone_size: NA; d_call: NA; cdr3_nt: TGTGCCAGCAGCGTCGTGGGGCATCACTCTGGGGCCAACGTCCTGACTTTC; cdr3_aa: CASSVVGHHSGANVLTF
v_call: TRBV7-2; j_call: TRBJ1-2; clone_size: once; d_call: TRBD1; cdr3_nt: TGTGCCAGCAGCTTAGGACGGGGGACAGGGGATGGCTACACCTTC; cdr3_aa: CASSLGRGTGDGYTF
v_call: TRBV13; j_call: TRBJ2-7; clone_size: NA; d_call: NA; cdr3_nt: TGTGCCAGTGAGAACCGGGACATCGGCTTAGGGCAGTACTTC; cdr3_aa: CASENRDIGLGQYF
v_call: TRBV5-6; j_call: TRBJ1-1; clone_size: NA; d_call: NA; cdr3_nt: TGTGCCAGCAGCTTAATGCAGGGGGAAGCTTTCTTT; cdr3_aa: CASSLMQGEAFF
v_call: TRBV5-4; j_call: TRBJ2-1; clone_size: NA; d_call: TRBD1; cdr3_nt: TGTGCCAGCAGCCCAGGAAGGGGGCTGAATAATGAGCAGTTCTTC; cdr3_aa: CASSPGRGLNNEQFF
v_call: TRBV11-1; j_call: TRBJ2-5; clone_size: NA; d_call: TRBD2; cdr3_nt: TGTGCCAGCAGCCACCCTGGGGGGGAAGGAGAGACCCAGTACTTC; cdr3_aa: CASSHPGGEGETQYF
v_call: TRBV4-2; j_call: TRBJ2-7; clone_size: NA; d_call: TRBD2; cdr3_nt: TGTGCCAGCAGCCAAGATCAGGGACTAGCGGGTCGGACCCCCTACGAGCAGTACTTC; cdr3_aa: CASSQDQGLAGRTPYEQYF
v_call: TRBV5-1; j_call: TRBJ2-7; clone_size: NA; d_call: TRBD1; cdr3_nt: TGCGCCAGCAGCTTGGGGACAGGTACCCCCAAAAAAGGATACGAGCAGTACTTC; cdr3_aa: CASSLGTGTPKKGYEQYF
v_call: TRBV2; j_call: TRBJ1-4; clone_size: NA; d_call: NA; cdr3_nt: TGTGCCAGCAGTGAAGCTCGGGGAGGAGGTGAAAAACTGTTTTTT; cdr3_aa: CASSEARGGGEKLFF
v_call: TRBV7-8; j_call: TRBJ1-5; clone_size: NA; d_call: NA; cdr3_nt: TGTGCCAGCAGCTTAGTTCTTTATGCAGGGAGGGGAAATCAGCCCCAGCATTTT; cdr3_aa: CASSLVLYAGRGNQPQHF
v_call: TRBV11-1; j_call: TRBJ2-1; clone_size: once; d_call: TRBD2; cdr3_nt: TGTGCCAGCAGCTGGGGGACTAGCGGTAATGAGCAGTTCTTC; cdr3_aa: CASSWGTSGNEQFF
v_call: TRBV5-1; j_call: TRBJ1-2; clone_size: NA; d_call: TRBD1; cdr3_nt: TGCGCCAGCAGCTTTTCACAGGGGGCGTTAGGTGGCTACACCTTC; cdr3_aa: CASSFSQGALGGYTF
v_call: TRBV6-5; j_call: TRBJ1-2; clone_size: NA; d_call: NA; cdr3_nt: TGTGCCAGCAGTTACGCAGGGAACTATGGCTACACCTTC; cdr3_aa: CASSYAGNYGYTF
v_call: TRBV5-4; j_call: TRBJ1-2; clone_size: NA; d_call: TRBD1; cdr3_nt: TGTGCCAGCAGCTCGCTAGGGGGCCATGGGGTCTATGGCTACACCTTC; cdr3_aa: CASSSLGGHGVYGYTF